This T cell receptor (beta chain) was captured in a study of blood T cell repertoires in COVID-19. Overall study: The United States, Italy and Spain supplied acute and convalescent COVID-19 samples. Sources were T cells, B-cell-depleted T cells, or PBMCs; the material itself was cDNA or gDNA.

Authors' processing steps: Reference gene primer amplification gave nucleated cell count estimates. Clones were sequenced by immunoSEQ multiplex PCR, and TCRdb holds only the in-frame ones, with some missing. V and J calls and clone size follow that table, whereas D and trimming were derived from the DNA. The sample yields under 140,000 clones, 70% to 90% seen once. Germline V lookup: CDR1 SGHDN, CDR2 FVKESK. J was trimmed by 6 bases and V by 0 bases; bases with no gene match: 10. CDR3 length: 17 amino acids. This clone was counted a few times. This clonotype originated in a woman aged 50 to 60 with acute or convalescent COVID-19. The specimen was peripheral blood. The chain employs TRBV14 and TRBJ2-5; the match to TRBD2 covers 10 bases. The CDR3 spells CASSQDIPSGSRQTQYF. The CDR3 nucleotides are TGTGCCAGCAGCCAAGATATCCCTAGCGGGAGTAGGCAGACCCAGTACTTC.